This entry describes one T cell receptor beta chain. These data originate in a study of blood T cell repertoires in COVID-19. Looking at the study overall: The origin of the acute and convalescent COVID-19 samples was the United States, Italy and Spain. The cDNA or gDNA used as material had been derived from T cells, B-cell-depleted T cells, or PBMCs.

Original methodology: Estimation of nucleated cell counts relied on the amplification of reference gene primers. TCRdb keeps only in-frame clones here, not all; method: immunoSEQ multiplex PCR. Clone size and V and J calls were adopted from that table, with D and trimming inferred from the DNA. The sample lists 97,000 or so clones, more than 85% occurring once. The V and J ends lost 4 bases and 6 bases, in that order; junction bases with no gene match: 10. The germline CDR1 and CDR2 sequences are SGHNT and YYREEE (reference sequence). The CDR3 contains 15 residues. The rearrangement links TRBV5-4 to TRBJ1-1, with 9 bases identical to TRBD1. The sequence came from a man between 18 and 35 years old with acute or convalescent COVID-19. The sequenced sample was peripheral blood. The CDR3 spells CASSLPGTGIAEAFF. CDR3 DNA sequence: TGTGCCAGCAGCCTACCCGGGACAGGGATCGCTGAAGCTTTCTTT. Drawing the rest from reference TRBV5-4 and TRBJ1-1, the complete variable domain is ETGVTQSPTHLIKTRGQQVTLRCSSQSGHNTVSWYQQALGQGPQFIFQYYREEENGRGNFPPRFSGLQFPNYSSELNVNALELDDSALYLCASSLPGTGIAEAFFGQGTRLTVV.